This record looks at one T cell receptor beta chain sequence and its context. Its target is unknown. This record belongs to a study of shared clonotypes between healthy human individuals. CDR1 SQVTM and CDR2 ANQGSEA come from the germline V gene. There are 14 residues in the CDR3. V trimming: 4 bases; J trimming: 8 bases; junction bases outside the gene matches: 8. Overall study findings and caveats: Some naive CD4 clonotypes, around 5%, turned up in common across several donors. The generation probabilities recorded for non-shared clonotypes fell below those of clonotypes shared by all four donors.

Healthy and HIV-negative, the adult donors had no recent acute infections or vaccinations. Among the donors, all were Caucasian adults who lived in Nashville, Tennessee. Assay used: immunoSEQ multiplex PCR; TCRdb lists only in-frame clones, some missing. The sample lists 2,500,000 or so clones, 92% occurring once. Material for sequencing was naive CD4+ T cells from PBMCs. Indicated subset: CD45RA+ positively selected. The chain combines TRBV29-1 with TRBJ1-4; 9 bases fit TRBD1. The origin of this receptor is a man between 18 and 35 years old in good health. Some clones in this sample may be carry-over from other donors' samples. The CDR3 reads CSVGGQGGEEKLFF. In DNA form, the CDR3 reads TGCAGCGTTGGGGGACAGGGAGGAGAGGAAAAACTGTTTTTT.